This T cell receptor beta chain was found in a study of regulatory T cells in long-lasting Graves disease. Both iRepertoire HTBI primers and Arm-PCR of CDR3 regions were used to build the TCR beta libraries. TCRdb recomputed calls from the multiplex PCR reads with MiXCR, one row per CDR3 protein. Of 550,000 to 600,000 distinct CDR3 sequences listed, about 16% are singletons. The time point: newly diagnosed GD, antithyroid drugs for less than 3 months. Generation of the TCR library employed RNA extracted from PBMCs. Ten or more counts support this clonotype. CDR1 is KGHSH, CDR2 LQKENI, per germline. V was shortened by 0 bases and J by 5 bases, with 7 bases between the two germline ends. CDR3 length equals 13 residues. This sample also belongs to another study, concerning T cells in Graves' hyperthyroidism and ophthalmopathy.

This TCR was recovered from a man aged 18 to 29 with Graves disease. The chain employs TRBV18 and TRBJ2-5; D is uncertain. This material consisted of peripheral blood mononuclear cells (PBMCs), taken at new diagnosis, from a patient treated with antithyroid drugs. CDR3 DNA sequence: TGTGCCAGCTCACCACCTAGCACGGAGACCCAGTACTTC. Its translation is CASSPPSTETQYF.